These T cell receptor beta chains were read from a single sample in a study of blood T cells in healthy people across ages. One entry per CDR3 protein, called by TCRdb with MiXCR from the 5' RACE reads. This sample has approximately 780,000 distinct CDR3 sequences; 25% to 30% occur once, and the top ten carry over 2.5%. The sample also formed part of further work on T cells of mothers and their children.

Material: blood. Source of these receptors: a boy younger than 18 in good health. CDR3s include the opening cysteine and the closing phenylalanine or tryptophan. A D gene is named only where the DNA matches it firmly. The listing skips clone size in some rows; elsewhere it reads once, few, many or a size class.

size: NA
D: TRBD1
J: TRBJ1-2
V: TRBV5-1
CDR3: CASSLTGGNSQLYGYTF
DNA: TGCGCCAGCAGCTTGACAGGGGGCAACAGTCAACTCTATGGCTACACCTTC

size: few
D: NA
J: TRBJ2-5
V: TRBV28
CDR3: CASSLSDRRPQETQYF
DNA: TGTGCCAGCAGTTTAAGCGACAGGAGACCGCAAGAGACCCAGTACTTC

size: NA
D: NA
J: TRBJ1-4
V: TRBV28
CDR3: CASSLNSPNEKLFF
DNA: TGTGCCAGCAGTTTGAACAGCCCTAATGAAAAACTGTTTTTT

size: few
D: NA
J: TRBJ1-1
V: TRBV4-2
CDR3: CASSQDGPGAEAFF
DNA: TGTGCCAGCAGCCAAGATGGCCCTGGGGCTGAAGCTTTCTTT

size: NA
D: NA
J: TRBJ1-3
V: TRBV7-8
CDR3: CASSPWGGLGSGNTIYF
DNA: TGTGCCAGCAGCCCCTGGGGGGGACTGGGATCTGGAAACACCATATATTTT

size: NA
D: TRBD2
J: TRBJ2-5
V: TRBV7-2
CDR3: CVAGEAPQETQYF
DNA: TGTGTCGCGGGGGAGGCGCCCCAAGAGACCCAGTACTTC

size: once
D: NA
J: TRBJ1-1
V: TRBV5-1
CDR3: CASSLEGTMNTEAFF
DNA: TGCGCCAGCAGCTTAGAGGGGACCATGAACACTGAAGCTTTCTTT

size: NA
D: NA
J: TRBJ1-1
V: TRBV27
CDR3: CASSPQGGRPGEAFF
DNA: TGTGCCAGCAGTCCTCAGGGAGGTCGGCCTGGTGAAGCTTTCTTT

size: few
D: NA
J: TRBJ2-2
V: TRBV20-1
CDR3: CSAPLGSGLLGGELFF
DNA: TGCAGTGCTCCCCTAGGGTCTGGACTCTTAGGCGGGGAGCTGTTTTTT

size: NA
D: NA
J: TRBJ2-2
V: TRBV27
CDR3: CASSLGLPSGELFF
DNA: TGTGCCAGCAGTTTAGGTCTACCGTCCGGGGAGCTGTTTTTT

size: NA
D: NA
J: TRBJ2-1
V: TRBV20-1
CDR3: CSALKSSAYNEQFF
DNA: TGCAGTGCCCTGAAGTCTAGCGCGTACAATGAGCAGTTCTTC

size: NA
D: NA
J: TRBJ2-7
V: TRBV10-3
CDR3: CAISESTLVGDEQYF
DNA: TGTGCCATCAGTGAGTCGACTTTGGTGGGGGACGAGCAGTACTTC

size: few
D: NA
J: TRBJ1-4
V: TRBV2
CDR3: CASMGRRLNEKLFF
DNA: TGTGCCAGCATGGGACGGCGACTTAATGAAAAACTGTTTTTT

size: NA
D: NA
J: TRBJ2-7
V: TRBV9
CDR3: CASSVAGQPYEQYF
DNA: TGTGCCAGCAGCGTAGCCGGGCAGCCCTACGAGCAGTACTTC

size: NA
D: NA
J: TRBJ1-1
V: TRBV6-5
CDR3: CASSHRGGNTEAFF
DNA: TGTGCCAGCAGTCACCGAGGCGGGAACACTGAAGCTTTCTTT

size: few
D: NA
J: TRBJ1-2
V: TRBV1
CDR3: CTSSQGGSVYGYTF
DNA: TGCACCAGCAGCCAAGGAGGATCGGTCTATGGCTACACCTTC

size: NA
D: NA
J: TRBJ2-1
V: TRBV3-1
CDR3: CASSSSWGAYNEQFF
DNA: TGTGCCAGCAGCTCTAGCTGGGGGGCCTACAATGAGCAGTTCTTC

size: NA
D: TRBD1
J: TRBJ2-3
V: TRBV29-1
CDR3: CSGLTGAPTDTQYF
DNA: TGCAGCGGTCTTACAGGGGCGCCCACAGATACGCAGTATTTT

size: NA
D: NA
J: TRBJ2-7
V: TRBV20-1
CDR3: CSGARVSYEQYF
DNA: TGCAGTGGGGCGCGGGTGTCATACGAGCAGTACTTC

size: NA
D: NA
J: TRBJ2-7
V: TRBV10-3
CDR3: CAISPLQDRSYEQYF
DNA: TGTGCCATCAGTCCCTTGCAAGACAGGTCCTACGAGCAGTACTTC

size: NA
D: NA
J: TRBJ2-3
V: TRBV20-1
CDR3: CSARPLAGTSTDTQYF
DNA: TGCAGTGCTAGGCCACTCGCCGGGACGAGCACAGATACGCAGTATTTT

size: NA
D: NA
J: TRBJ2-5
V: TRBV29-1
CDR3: CSVIPNQETQYF
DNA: TGCAGCGTCATTCCTAATCAAGAGACCCAGTACTTC